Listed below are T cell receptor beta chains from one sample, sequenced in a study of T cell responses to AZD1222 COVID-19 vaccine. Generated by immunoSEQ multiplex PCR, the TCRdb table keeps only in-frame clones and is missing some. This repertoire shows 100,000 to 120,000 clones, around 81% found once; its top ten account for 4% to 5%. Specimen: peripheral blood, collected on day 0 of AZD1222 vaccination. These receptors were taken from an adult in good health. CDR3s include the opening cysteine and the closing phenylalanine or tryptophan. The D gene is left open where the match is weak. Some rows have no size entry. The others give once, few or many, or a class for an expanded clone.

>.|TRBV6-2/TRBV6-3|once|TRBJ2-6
TGTGCCAGCAGTTACGGCGGGTCTGGGGCCAACGTCCTGACTTTC
CASSYGGSGANVLTF
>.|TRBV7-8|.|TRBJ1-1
TGTGCCAGCAGCCCGACAGGTAACACTGAAGCTTTCTTT
CASSPTGNTEAFF
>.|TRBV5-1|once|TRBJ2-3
TGCGCCAGCAGCTTACCGGGAGGCACAGATACGCAGTATTTT
CASSLPGGTDTQYF
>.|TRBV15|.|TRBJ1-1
TGTGCCACCAGCAGAGGGGGAGAAGGGAACACTGAAGCTTTCTTT
CATSRGGEGNTEAFF
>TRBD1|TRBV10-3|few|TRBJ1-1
TGTGCCATCAGGGGGACAGTAGGGAACACTGAAGCTTTCTTT
CAIRGTVGNTEAFF
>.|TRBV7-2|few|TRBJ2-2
TGTGCCAGCAGCCCCATAGGCACCGGGGAGCTGTTTTTT
CASSPIGTGELFF
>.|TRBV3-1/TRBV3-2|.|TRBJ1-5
TGTGCCAGCAGGACAGGCAATCAGCCCCAGCATTTT
CASRTGNQPQHF
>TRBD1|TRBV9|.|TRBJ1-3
TGTGCCAGCAGCGTAGGTGCGACGAGTGACAGGGGGCGGAACACCATATATTTT
CASSVGATSDRGRNTIYF
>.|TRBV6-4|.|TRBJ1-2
TGTGCCAGCAGCAGCTCTCGTGGAAGCTATGGCTACACCTTC
CASSSSRGSYGYTF
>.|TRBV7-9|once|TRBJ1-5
TGTGCCAGCAGCTTAGGAACGGCCACGAATCAGCCCCAGCATTTT
CASSLGTATNQPQHF
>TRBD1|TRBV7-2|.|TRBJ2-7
TGTGCCAGCAGCCAAATGCCCGGGACAGGGAGCTCCTACGAGCAGTACTTC
CASSQMPGTGSSYEQYF
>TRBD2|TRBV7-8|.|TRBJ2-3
TGTGCCAGCAGCTTAGTGGGGGGAGGGCCGTCTCTTACAGATACGCAGTATTTT
CASSLVGGGPSLTDTQYF
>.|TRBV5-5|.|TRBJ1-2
TGTGCCAGCAGCTTGGTTACGGTGAACTATGGCTACACCTTC
CASSLVTVNYGYTF
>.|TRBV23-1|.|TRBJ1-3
TGCGCCGCGAAGGTCCCCTCTGGAAACACCATATATTTT
CAAKVPSGNTIYF
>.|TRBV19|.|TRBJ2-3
TGTGCCAGTAGTCGGCCTGACACAGATACGCAGTATTTT
CASSRPDTDTQYF
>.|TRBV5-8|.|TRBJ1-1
TGTGCCAGCAGCCAGCGGATGGTCACTGAAGCTTTCTTT
CASSQRMVTEAFF
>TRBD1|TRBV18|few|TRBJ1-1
TGTGCCAGCTCAGAAAGGACAGGCATGAACACTGAAGCTTTCTTT
CASSERTGMNTEAFF
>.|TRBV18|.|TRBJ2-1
TGTGCCAGCTCACCAAGAGGGGTCCGGAATGAGCAGTTCTTC
CASSPRGVRNEQFF
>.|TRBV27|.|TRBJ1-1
TGTGCCAGTCAGTTGCGGGGGGATTTGAACACTGAAGCTTTCTTT
CASQLRGDLNTEAFF
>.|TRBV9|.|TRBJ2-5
TGTGCCAGCAGCGCAACAGGGTTCCAAGAGACCCAGTACTTC
CASSATGFQETQYF
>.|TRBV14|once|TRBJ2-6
TGTGCCAGCAGCCCGCCGACGTCCTTTAGGGCCAACGTCCTGACTTTC
CASSPPTSFRANVLTF
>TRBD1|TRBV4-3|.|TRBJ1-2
TGCGCCAGCAGCCAAGCCGACAGGGGTAACGGCTACACCTTC
CASSQADRGNGYTF
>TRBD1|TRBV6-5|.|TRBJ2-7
TGTGCCAGCAGTTACTCCCGGGACAGGGGCTCCTACGAGCAGTACTTC
CASSYSRDRGSYEQYF
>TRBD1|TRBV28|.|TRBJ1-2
TGTGCCAGCAGTTTAGGACAGGGGAATCTCTATGGCTACACCTTC
CASSLGQGNLYGYTF
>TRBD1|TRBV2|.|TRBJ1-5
TGTGCCAGCGGCAGGGACAGGGGGCTTCAGCCCCAGCATTTT
CASGRDRGLQPQHF
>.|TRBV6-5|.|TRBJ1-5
TGTGCCAGCAGGAATAGCAATCAGCCCCAGCATTTT
CASRNSNQPQHF